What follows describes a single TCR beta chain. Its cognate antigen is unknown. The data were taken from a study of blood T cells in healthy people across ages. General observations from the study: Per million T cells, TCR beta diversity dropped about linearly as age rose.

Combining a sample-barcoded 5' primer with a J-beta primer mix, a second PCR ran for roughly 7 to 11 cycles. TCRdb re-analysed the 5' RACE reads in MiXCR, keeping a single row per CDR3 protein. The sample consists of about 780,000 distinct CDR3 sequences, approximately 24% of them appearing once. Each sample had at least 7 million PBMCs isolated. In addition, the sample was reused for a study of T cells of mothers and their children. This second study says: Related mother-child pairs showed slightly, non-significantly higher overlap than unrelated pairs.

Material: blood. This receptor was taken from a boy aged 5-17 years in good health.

The CDR3 sequence is CASSQGSPYEQYF. The CDR3 region has the DNA TGTGCCAGCAGCCAGGGTTCCCCCTACGAGCAGTACTTC. The rearrangement uses TRBV12-3 or TRBV12-4 and TRBJ2-5, with TRBD1 as a possible D gene (5 bases). Judging by the DNA end, TRBJ2-7 fits better; the J call may be wrong. CDR3 length: 13 residues.